Below, 19 T cell receptor beta chains from the same sample are listed, as sequenced in a study of control samples from healthy donors and cancer patients. Some clones are missing from TCRdb's copy, which holds only in-frame ones; the method was immunoSEQ multiplex PCR. This table holds 150,000 or so clones, over 85% found once. The sequencing input was blood. These receptors originate from a man in his fifties or sixties in good health.

The chain combines TRBV10-3 with TRBJ2-1; unclear D gene. The CDR3 has 13 residues. Per germline, CDR1 ENHRY and CDR2 SYGVKD. V was trimmed by 6 bases and J by 10 bases, leaving 16 bases between them. The CDR3 bases are TGTGCCATCAGGGTCCTAGTCGAAAGCGAGCAGTTCTTC. Protein sequence: CAIRVLVESEQFF.

This chain joins TRBV25-1 and TRBJ2-4; D is ambiguous. CDR3 size: 15 residues. The V and J ends lost 7 bases and 0 bases respectively, with 13 bases between them. Germline CDR1 is MGHDK and CDR2 is SYGVNS. The CDR3 bases are TGTGCCAGCAAAGGTGATGGGGTAGCCAAAAACATTCAGTACTTC. This gives the protein CASKGDGVAKNIQYF.

This rearrangement joins TRBV5-4 to TRBJ2-5; the match to TRBD2 covers 7 bases. This CDR3 is built from 14 residues. Per the germline V gene, CDR1 is SGHNT and CDR2 is YYREEE (reference sequence). J gave up 3 bases and V 4 bases, and 6 bases lay outside the gene matches. As DNA, the CDR3 is TGTGCCAGCAGCGCCGTGGGGGGGGAAGAGACCCAGTACTTC. It specifies CASSAVGGEETQYF.

The J gene is TRBJ1-2, the V gene TRBV19; 7 bases are a match to TRBD1. Trimming at V came to 5 bases and at J to 2 bases, leaving 8 bases not matched to a gene. The CDR3 sequence is 15 residues long. CDR1 and CDR2 (germline): LNHDA, SQIVND (reference sequence). For the CDR3, the DNA is TGTGCCAGTAGTGGAGAACTACAGGGGAACTATGGCTACACCTTC. It translates to CASSGELQGNYGYTF.

The rearrangement uses TRBV28 and TRBJ1-3; D uncertain. Between the trimmed V and J ends, which lost 4 bases and 0 bases, there was a span of 7 bases. Germline CDR1 and CDR2: MDHEN and SYDVKM. The CDR3 spans 14 residues. DNA for the CDR3: TGTGCCAGCAGTTCCCGCGGCTCTGGAAACACCATATATTTT. Protein product: CASSSRGSGNTIYF. The entire variable domain, with the rest obtained from reference TRBV28 and TRBJ1-3, is as follows: DVKVTQSSRYLVKRTGEKVFLECVQDMDHENMFWYRQDPGLGLRLIYFSYDVKMKEKGDIPEGYSVSREKKERFSLILESASTNQTSMYLCASSSRGSGNTIYFGEGSWLTVV.

This chain joins TRBV7-3 and TRBJ1-5; D not certain. Germline V gives CDR1 SGHTA, CDR2 FQGTGA. The CDR3 contains 13 residues. The V gene lost 3 bases and the J gene lost 5 bases, with 8 bases spanning the gap. The CDR3 DNA sequence: TGTGCCAGCAGCTTTTCTCTTTATCAGCCCCAGCATTTT. Its translation: CASSFSLYQPQHF.

The J gene is TRBJ2-1, the V gene TRBV5-6, with D possibly matching TRBD1 (5 bases). This CDR3 contains 15 residues. CDR1 is SGHDT, CDR2 YYEEEE, per germline. V lost 5 bases, J lost 0 bases, and 12 bases lay in between. The CDR3 sequence: CASRDTGNSYNEQFF. The CDR3 DNA sequence: TGTGCCAGCAGGGATACAGGTAACTCCTACAATGAGCAGTTCTTC.

The J gene is TRBJ1-3, the V gene TRBV3-1 (or the pseudogene TRBV3-2); 9 bases line up with TRBD1. Unmatched junction bases numbered 5, after V lost 4 bases and J lost 4 bases. The CDR3 totals 15 residues. Germline V gene lookup returns CDR1 LGHDT and CDR2 YNNKEL (reference sequence). CDR3 residues: CASSPGTGSGNTIYF. The CDR3 DNA follows: TGTGCCAGCAGCCCCGGGACAGGGAGCGGAAACACCATATATTTT.

The chain employs TRBV30 and TRBJ2-7; 8 bases agree with TRBD2. The CDR3 has 15 amino acids. Germline V lookup: CDR1 GTSNPN, CDR2 SVGIG (reference sequence). Losses at the gene ends were 4 bases for V and 3 bases for J; bases not matched to a gene: 11. CDR3 amino acids: CAWIGPGGKSYEQYF. Written as DNA, the CDR3 is TGTGCCTGGATTGGCCCGGGGGGGAAAAGCTACGAGCAGTACTTC. The full variable domain, completed using reference TRBV30 and TRBJ2-7, is SQTIHQWPATLVQPVGSPLSLECTVEGTSNPNLYWYRQAAGRGLQLLFYSVGIGQISSEVPQNLSASRPQDRQFILSSKKLLLSDSGFYLCAWIGPGGKSYEQYFGPGTRLTVT.

The rearrangement joins TRBV18 to TRBJ2-7; TRBD1 is a possible D gene (6 bases). Germline V gene data show CDR1 as KGHSH and CDR2 as LQKENI. The CDR3 extends over 16 amino acids. V dropped 2 bases and J dropped 2 bases, with 16 bases sitting between them. The CDR3 sequence is CASSPEENRATYEQYF. The CDR3 coding sequence is TGTGCCAGCTCACCAGAAGAAAACAGGGCGACCTACGAGCAGTACTTC. The whole variable domain, remainder taken from reference TRBV18 and TRBJ2-7, is NAGVMQNPRHLVRRRGQEARLRCSPMKGHSHVYWYRQLPEEGLKFMVYLQKENIIDESGMPKERFSAEFPKEGPSILRIQQVVRGDSAAYFCASSPEENRATYEQYFGPGTRLTVT.

The chain is built from TRBV28 and TRBJ1-4, with TRBD1 matching over 7 bases. V gave up 6 bases and J gave up 4 bases; unmatched junction bases: 2. Per the germline V gene, CDR1 is MDHEN and CDR2 is SYDVKM. The CDR3 sequence is 13 residues long. This CDR3 is CASRNRGNEKLFF. The CDR3 coding sequence is TGTGCCAGCAGGAACAGGGGTAATGAAAAACTGTTTTTT.

The rearrangement joins TRBV5-1 to TRBJ1-5, with D possibly matching TRBD1 (5 bases). The V gene lost 3 bases and the J gene lost 7 bases, with 11 bases spanning the gap. There are 13 residues in the CDR3. The germline V gene encodes CDR1 SGHRS and CDR2 YFSETQ. The CDR3: CASSSEGNQPQHF. CDR3 bases: TGCGCCAGCAGCTCAGAGGGGAACCAGCCCCAGCATTTT.

The chain has TRBV28 and TRBJ1-6, with a possible D match to TRBD1 (6 bases). V was trimmed by 7 bases and J by 6 bases, leaving 16 bases between them. CDR3 length equals 15 residues. Germline CDR1 reads MDHEN; CDR2 reads SYDVKM. CDR3 sequence: CASTNRDGSNSPLHF. The CDR3, as DNA: TGTGCCAGCACCAACAGGGACGGCAGTAATTCACCCCTCCACTTT.

V is TRBV3-1 (or the pseudogene TRBV3-2) and J is TRBJ1-5, with 7 bases fitting TRBD1. Germline CDR1 reads LGHDT; CDR2 reads YNNKEL (reference sequence). The CDR3 is 14 residues long. V lost 2 bases and J lost 7; bases outside the gene matches: 5. The CDR3 loop reads CASSQSGQLQPQHF. The CDR3, as DNA: TGTGCCAGCAGCCAATCGGGACAGCTCCAGCCCCAGCATTTT.

The CDR3 region has the DNA TGTGCCAGTAGTGTAGCTAGCGGAGCCTACGAGCAGTACTTC. Translation: CASSVASGAYEQYF. The chain couples TRBV19 to TRBJ2-7; TRBD2 matches 7 bases. Unmatched junction bases numbered 6, after V lost 5 bases and J lost 2 bases. Germline V gene sequence: CDR1 LNHDA, CDR2 SQIVND (reference sequence). The CDR3 is made up of 14 amino acids.

V gene TRBV4-1 combines with J gene TRBJ2-1; TRBD2 matches at 10 bases. The V gene's germline CDR1 is MGHRA and CDR2 YSYEKL. This CDR3 is built from 17 residues. The ends lost 0 bases at V and 4 bases at J; junction bases unmatched: 6. CDR3 residues: CASSQEVATSGYNEQFF. The DNA of the CDR3 is TGCGCCAGCAGCCAAGAAGTAGCGACTAGCGGGTACAATGAGCAGTTCTTC.

The V and J genes are TRBV27 and TRBJ1-1; the D is unclear. The CDR3 loop spans 13 amino acids. V dropped 2 bases and J dropped 4 bases, with 8 bases sitting between them. Germline values: CDR1 MNHEY, CDR2 SMNVEV (reference sequence). For the CDR3, the DNA is TGTGCCAGCAGTTTAGGGGTTAGCACTGAAGCTTTCTTT. Translating it yields CASSLGVSTEAFF.

This rearrangement joins TRBV6-5 to TRBJ1-5; D ambiguous. The length of the CDR3 is 14 residues. Looked up from germline, CDR1 is MNHEY and CDR2 is SVGAGI. V was pared by 2 bases and J by 2 bases, with 7 bases between. The CDR3 bases are TGTGCCAGCAGTTACAGGGAGGGCAATCAGCCCCAGCATTTT. Translation: CASSYREGNQPQHF.

J is TRBJ1-4 and V is TRBV6-6, with a weak D call TRBD1 (6 bases). The CDR3 length is 16 residues. Germline V gives CDR1 MNHNY, CDR2 SVGAGI (reference sequence). Trimming cost V 10 bases and J 2 bases, with 20 bases left between them. CDR3 coding DNA: TGTGCCACCTCTCCACCAGGGGCTTGGACTAATGAAAAACTGTTTTTT. It is translated as CATSPPGAWTNEKLFF.